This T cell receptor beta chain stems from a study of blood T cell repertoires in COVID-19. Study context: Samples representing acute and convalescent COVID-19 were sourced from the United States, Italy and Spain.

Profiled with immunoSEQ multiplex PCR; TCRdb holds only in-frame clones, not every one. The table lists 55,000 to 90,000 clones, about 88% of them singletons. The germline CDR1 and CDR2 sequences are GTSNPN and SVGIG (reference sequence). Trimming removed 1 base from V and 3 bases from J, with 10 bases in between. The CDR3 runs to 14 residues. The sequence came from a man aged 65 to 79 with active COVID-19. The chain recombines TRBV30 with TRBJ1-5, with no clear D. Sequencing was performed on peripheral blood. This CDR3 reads CAWSGAAPNQPQHF. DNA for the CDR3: TGTGCCTGGAGTGGGGCAGCCCCCAATCAGCCCCAGCATTTT.